The 23 T cell receptor beta chains reported below all come from one sample, sequenced in a study of blood T cell repertoires in COVID-19 (TCRdb year 2020). The method was the immunoSEQ multiplex PCR assay. Sourced from immuneACCESS, this table was stored by TCRdb with only in-frame sequences that have V and J called. A share of the clones is absent; for the studies checked, an unresolved V gene accounts for under half, and the remainder has no known explanation. The sample records approximately 290,000 clones, around 88% of which are singletons. The ten largest clones add up to about 0.8% of the sample. Sequencing was carried out using peripheral blood. Receptors originate from a man younger than 45 with acute or convalescent COVID-19.

The V gene is TRBV5-1, the J gene TRBJ2-5, with TRBD2 matching 10 bases. The germline V gene has CDR1 SGHRS and CDR2 YFSETQ. The ends lost 5 bases at V and 5 bases at J; junction bases unmatched: 6. The CDR3 has 14 residues. CDR3 loop: CASSGTSAGETQYF. The CDR3 nucleotides are TGCGCCAGCAGTGGGACTAGCGCCGGGGAGACCCAGTACTTC.

The chain employs TRBV6-1 and TRBJ1-5; 9 bases fit TRBD1. The germline CDR1 and CDR2 sequences are MNHNS and SASEGT. With 2 bases clipped from V and 4 bases from J, the junction kept 3 bases outside the gene matches. The CDR3 covers 15 residues. CDR3 nucleotides: TGTGCCAGCAGTGAAACAGGGGGCGGGAATCAGCCCCAGCATTTT. It yields the protein CASSETGGGNQPQHF.

This chain connects TRBV5-1 to TRBJ2-1, with 11 positions matching TRBD2. The V gene's germline CDR1 is SGHRS and CDR2 YFSETQ. The CDR3 is 17 residues long. The ends lost 0 bases at V and 7 bases at J; junction bases unmatched: 9. CDR3 nucleotide sequence: TGCGCCAGCAGCTTGGTATTAGCGGGGGGGCTTGTAAATGAGCAGTTCTTC. Translated, it gives CASSLVLAGGLVNEQFF.

This clone was recorded a few times. The rearrangement uses TRBV19 and TRBJ1-5; TRBD1 might be the D (6 bases). The CDR3 consists of 13 residues. CDR1 LNHDA and CDR2 SQIVND come from the germline V gene (reference sequence). Between the trimmed V and J ends, which lost 4 bases and 5 bases, there was a span of 9 bases. The CDR3 loop reads CASSRPGDQPQHF. DNA for the CDR3: TGTGCCAGTAGTAGACCAGGGGATCAGCCCCAGCATTTT. Complete variable domain (other parts from reference TRBV19 and TRBJ1-5): DGGITQSPKYLFRKEGQNVTLSCEQNLNHDAMYWYRQDPGQGLRLIYYSQIVNDFQKGDIAEGYSVSREKKESFPLTVTSAQKNPTAFYLCASSRPGDQPQHFGDGTRLSIL.

The chain uses TRBV18 and TRBJ2-7, with D maybe TRBD1 (6 bases). This CDR3 comprises 16 residues. V lost 6 bases and J 0 bases, leaving 18 bases between the germline ends. Germline CDR1 reads KGHSH; CDR2 reads LQKENI. CDR3 residues: CASSTTKGRGSYEQYF. The CDR3 nucleotides are TGTGCCAGCTCTACCACTAAGGGCAGGGGCTCCTACGAGCAGTACTTC. Filled out from reference TRBV18 and TRBJ2-7, the complete variable domain reads NAGVMQNPRHLVRRRGQEARLRCSPMKGHSHVYWYRQLPEEGLKFMVYLQKENIIDESGMPKERFSAEFPKEGPSILRIQQVVRGDSAAYFCASSTTKGRGSYEQYFGPGTRLTVT.

The rearrangement joins TRBV16 to TRBJ1-2; D remains ambiguous. V was trimmed by 2 bases and J by 4 bases, leaving 23 bases between them. Germline values: CDR1 KGHSY, CDR2 FQNENV. The CDR3 spans 18 residues. The CDR3: CASSQDVFRGGTIYGYTF. The CDR3 DNA is TGTGCCAGCAGCCAAGATGTTTTCCGAGGAGGAACAATCTATGGCTACACCTTC.

This clone was detected once. The genes are TRBV20-1 and TRBJ2-5; D unclear. The length of the CDR3 is 12 residues. With 3 bases removed from V and 5 bases from J, the gap between germline ends came to 10 bases. The germline CDR1 and CDR2 sequences are DFQATT and SNEGSKA (reference sequence). DNA for the CDR3: TGCAGTGCTAGTCGGTATCCGGAGACCCAGTACTTC. This translates into CSASRYPETQYF.

The chain uses TRBV5-6 and TRBJ2-3; D unclear. Germline CDR1 and CDR2: SGHDT and YYEEEE. CDR3 length: 16 amino acids. Trimming shortened V by 2 bases and J by 1 base, and 14 bases separated the two germline ends. The CDR3 nucleotides read TGTGCCAGCAGCTTATACGGTGGGCCCCGCACAGATACGCAGTATTTT. As protein: CASSLYGGPRTDTQYF.

The J gene is TRBJ2-3, the V gene TRBV5-1; 12 nucleotides match TRBD2. CDR3 size: 17 residues. Trimming removed 1 base from V and 0 bases from J; junction bases left unmatched: 3. The germline CDR1 and CDR2 sequences are SGHRS and YFSETQ. The CDR3: CASSLWTSGVSTDTQYF. Here the CDR3 DNA reads TGCGCCAGCAGCTTGTGGACTAGCGGGGTTAGCACAGATACGCAGTATTTT.

The chain is built from TRBV5-1 and TRBJ1-6; 8 bases agree with TRBD1. This CDR3 spans 16 amino acids. Germline V gene lookup returns CDR1 SGHRS and CDR2 YFSETQ. The ends lost 3 bases at V and 10 bases at J; junction bases unmatched: 12. This CDR3 is CASSWGTGPSSSPLHF. Here the CDR3 DNA reads TGCGCCAGCAGCTGGGGGACAGGCCCAAGCTCCTCACCCCTCCACTTT.

The genes are TRBV5-1 and TRBJ2-5; D perhaps matches TRBD1 (6 bases). Germline V CDR1 and CDR2: SGHRS, YFSETQ. CDR3 length: 17 residues. V was clipped by 0 bases and J by 2 bases, with 17 bases between them. In DNA, the CDR3 is TGCGCCAGCAGCTTGGGGGCTAGGTGGGGGCTTCAAGAGACCCAGTACTTC. Protein: CASSLGARWGLQETQYF.

This clone turned up a few times. The chain combines TRBV2 with TRBJ1-1, with 7 bases aligning to TRBD1. Trimming removed 5 bases from V and 0 bases from J; junction bases left unmatched: 3. Germline assignment: CDR1 SNHLY and CDR2 FYNNEI. CDR3 length equals 14 residues. CDR3 in DNA: TGTGCCAGCAGTTGGGGACAGCTGAACACTGAAGCTTTCTTT. Protein sequence: CASSWGQLNTEAFF.

The CDR3 is CAWQPTGTSTYEQYF. The CDR3 region has the DNA TGTGCCTGGCAACCTACCGGGACATCTACCTACGAGCAGTACTTC. This chain links TRBV30 with TRBJ2-7; tentatively, D is TRBD1 (6 bases). Germline V gene sequence: CDR1 GTSNPN, CDR2 SVGIG (reference sequence). The V gene lost 5 bases and the J gene lost 2 bases, with 19 bases spanning the gap. The CDR3 extends over 15 amino acids. The full variable domain, rest sourced from reference TRBV30 and TRBJ2-7, is SQTIHQWPATLVQPVGSPLSLECTVEGTSNPNLYWYRQAAGRGLQLLFYSVGIGQISSEVPQNLSASRPQDRQFILSSKKLLLSDSGFYLCAWQPTGTSTYEQYFGPGTRLTVT.

This clone was seen just once. The V call is TRBV28, the J call TRBJ1-2; D gene unclear. The germline gives CDR1 MDHEN, CDR2 SYDVKM. The CDR3 has 13 amino acids. V shed 10 bases and J shed 4 bases, with 16 bases lying between them. Written as DNA, the CDR3 is TGTGCCATTGCGACGGGAAGTCCCTATGGCTACACCTTC. Translation: CAIATGSPYGYTF.

The chain carries TRBV30 and TRBJ1-2; 7 bases line up with TRBD1. The length of the CDR3 is 16 residues. The trim removed 2 bases at V and 0 bases at J, leaving 9 bases unmatched. Per the germline V gene, CDR1 is GTSNPN and CDR2 is SVGIG (reference sequence). CDR3 sequence: CAWSLRWDSSNYGYTF. CDR3 DNA sequence: TGTGCCTGGAGTTTAAGATGGGACAGTTCTAACTATGGCTACACCTTC.

This clone is a singleton in its sample. This sequence joins TRBV9 and TRBJ2-6; D remains ambiguous. Trimming shortened V by 3 bases and J by 4 bases, and 8 bases separated the two germline ends. CDR1 and CDR2 from the germline V gene are SGDLS and YYNGEE. The CDR3 is 14 amino acids. The CDR3: CASSDFSGANVLTF. The CDR3 coding sequence is TGTGCCAGCAGCGACTTCTCCGGGGCCAACGTCCTGACTTTC.

The chain couples TRBV30 to TRBJ2-1; 8 nucleotides agree with TRBD1. Per germline, CDR1 GTSNPN and CDR2 SVGIG (reference sequence). CDR3 size: 15 residues. The V segment lost 0 bases and the J segment 1 base; nucleotides outside the gene matches: 2. CDR3: CAWSVNRGSYNEQFF. In nucleotides, the CDR3 is TGTGCCTGGAGTGTTAACAGGGGGTCCTACAATGAGCAGTTCTTC.

This clone appeared once. The chain links TRBV10-3 to TRBJ2-2; 9 positions match TRBD1. The CDR3 extends over 17 amino acids. CDR1 and CDR2 from the germline V gene are ENHRY and SYGVKD. With V trimmed by 2 bases and J by 6 bases, 10 bases remained unmatched. The CDR3 nucleotides read TGTGCCATCAGTGAGACTCTACCGGGACAGGGATCCGGGGAGCTGTTTTTT. Translated, it gives CAISETLPGQGSGELFF.

V gene TRBV18 combines with J gene TRBJ2-5; D perhaps matches TRBD1 (5 bases). CDR1 KGHSH and CDR2 LQKENI come from the germline V gene. The CDR3 sequence is 14 residues long. V was clipped by 2 bases and J by 0 bases, with 7 bases between them. CDR3 nucleotides: TGTGCCAGCTCACCAAGGACACACCAAGAGACCCAGTACTTC. Its translation is CASSPRTHQETQYF. The full variable domain, completed using reference TRBV18 and TRBJ2-5, is NAGVMQNPRHLVRRRGQEARLRCSPMKGHSHVYWYRQLPEEGLKFMVYLQKENIIDESGMPKERFSAEFPKEGPSILRIQQVVRGDSAAYFCASSPRTHQETQYFGPGTRLLVL.

The V call is TRBV6-5, the J call TRBJ2-2, with TRBD1 matching over 7 bases. V was clipped by 10 bases and J by 0 bases; unmatched bases: 8. The germline V gene has CDR1 MNHEY and CDR2 SVGAGI. CDR3 length: 15 residues. The CDR3 protein is CATKGTGANTGELFF. CDR3 in DNA: TGTGCCACCAAGGGAACAGGGGCGAACACCGGGGAGCTGTTTTTT.

V usage is TRBV11-2 and J usage is TRBJ2-7, with TRBD2 matching 7 bases. Germline assignment: CDR1 SGHAT and CDR2 FQNNGV. After removal of 8 bases from V and 5 bases from J, the junction contained 9 bases not matched to a gene. The CDR3 length is 13 residues. The CDR3 reads CASRGGPWHEQYF. The CDR3 coding sequence is TGTGCCAGCCGGGGAGGGCCATGGCACGAGCAGTACTTC.

V gene TRBV7-9 combines with J gene TRBJ2-1, with D perhaps TRBD2 (5 bases). Deletions cut 8 bases from V and 4 bases from J, with 15 bases between. Per germline, CDR1 SEHNR and CDR2 FQNEAQ (reference sequence). The CDR3 spans 14 residues. In nucleotides, the CDR3 is TGTGCCAGCGCCGGAGGTAGGCTTTACAATGAGCAGTTCTTC. It translates to CASAGGRLYNEQFF. Combining the CDR3 with reference TRBV7-9 and TRBJ2-1 gives the whole variable domain DTGVSQNPRHKITKRGQNVTFRCDPISEHNRLYWYRQTLGQGPEFLTYFQNEAQLEKSRLLSDRFSAERPKGSFSTLEIQRTEQGDSAMYLCASAGGRLYNEQFFGPGTRLTVL.

The genes are TRBV27 and TRBJ1-2, with TRBD1 as a possible D gene (5 bases). The CDR3 totals 13 residues. Germline CDR1 reads MNHEY; CDR2 reads SMNVEV (reference sequence). Trimming took 5 bases from V and 1 from J, leaving 8 bases between them. The CDR3 is CASSGDYNYGYTF. The CDR3 region has the DNA TGTGCCAGCAGTGGGGACTATAACTATGGCTACACCTTC.